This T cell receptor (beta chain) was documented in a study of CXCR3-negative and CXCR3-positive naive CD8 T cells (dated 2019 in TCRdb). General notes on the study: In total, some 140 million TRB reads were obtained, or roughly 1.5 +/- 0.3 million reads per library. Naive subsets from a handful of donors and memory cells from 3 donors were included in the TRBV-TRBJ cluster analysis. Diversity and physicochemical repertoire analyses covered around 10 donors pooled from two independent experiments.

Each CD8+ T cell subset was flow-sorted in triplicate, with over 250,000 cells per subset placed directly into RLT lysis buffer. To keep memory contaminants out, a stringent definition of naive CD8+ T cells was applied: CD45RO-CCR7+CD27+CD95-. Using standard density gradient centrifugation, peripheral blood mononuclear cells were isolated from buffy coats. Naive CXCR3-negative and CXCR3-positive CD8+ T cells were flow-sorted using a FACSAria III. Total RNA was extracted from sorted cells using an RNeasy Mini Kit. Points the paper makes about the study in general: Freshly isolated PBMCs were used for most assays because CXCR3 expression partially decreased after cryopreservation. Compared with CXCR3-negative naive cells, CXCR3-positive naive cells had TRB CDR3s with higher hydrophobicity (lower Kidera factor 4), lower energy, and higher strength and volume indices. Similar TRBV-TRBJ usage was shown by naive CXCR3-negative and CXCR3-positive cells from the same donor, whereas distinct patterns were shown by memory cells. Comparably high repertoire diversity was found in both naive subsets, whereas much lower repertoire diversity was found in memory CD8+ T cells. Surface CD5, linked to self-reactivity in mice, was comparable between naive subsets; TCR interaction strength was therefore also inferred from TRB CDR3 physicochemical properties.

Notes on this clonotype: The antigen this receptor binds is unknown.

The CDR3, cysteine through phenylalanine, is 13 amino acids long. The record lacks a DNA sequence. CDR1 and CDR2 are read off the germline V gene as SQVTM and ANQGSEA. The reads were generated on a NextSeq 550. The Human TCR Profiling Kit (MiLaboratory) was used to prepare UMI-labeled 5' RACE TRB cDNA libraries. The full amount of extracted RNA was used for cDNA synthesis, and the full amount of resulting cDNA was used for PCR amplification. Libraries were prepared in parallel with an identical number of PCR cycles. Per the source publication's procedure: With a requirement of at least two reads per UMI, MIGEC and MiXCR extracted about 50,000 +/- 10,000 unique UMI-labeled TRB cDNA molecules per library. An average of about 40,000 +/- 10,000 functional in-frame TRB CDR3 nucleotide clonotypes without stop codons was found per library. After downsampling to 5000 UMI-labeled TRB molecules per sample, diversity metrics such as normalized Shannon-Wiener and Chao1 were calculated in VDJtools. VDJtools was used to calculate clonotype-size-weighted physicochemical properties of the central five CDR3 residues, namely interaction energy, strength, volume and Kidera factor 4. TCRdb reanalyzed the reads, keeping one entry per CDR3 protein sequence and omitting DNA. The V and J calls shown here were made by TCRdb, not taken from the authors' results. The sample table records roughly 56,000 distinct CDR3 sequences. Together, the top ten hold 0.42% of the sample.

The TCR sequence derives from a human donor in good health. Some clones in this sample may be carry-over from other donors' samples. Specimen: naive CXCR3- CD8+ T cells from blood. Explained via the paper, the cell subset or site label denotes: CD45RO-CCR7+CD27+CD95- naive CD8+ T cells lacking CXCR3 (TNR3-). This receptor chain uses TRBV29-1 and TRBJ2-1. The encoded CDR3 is CSVEGAGVDEQFF.